Sequencing of this T cell receptor (beta chain) was carried out in a study of identical twins. Study-level points and caveats: Invariant MAIT and iNKT cells are populations that could partly confound zero-insertion analyses.

Template switching added a universal primer site; cDNA carried unique molecular identifiers. MiXCR, applied by TCRdb to the 5' RACE reads, yields one record per CDR3 protein. The data contain about 690,000 distinct CDR3 sequences, 5.5% to 7.5% of them seen just once; the ten biggest clones take up approximately 2%. V was pared by 4 bases and J by 6 bases, with 7 bases of the junction left unmatched. The CDR3 runs to 15 residues. Germline V gene sequence: CDR1 SGHAT, CDR2 FQNNGV. About this clonotype: The antigen is unknown.

Specimen: naive T cells sorted from blood. This chain joins TRBV11-2 and TRBJ1-1; 11 nucleotides align to TRBD1. The sequence came from a young man in good health. The chain's CDR3 is CASSWSGTGGAEAFF. Here the CDR3 DNA reads TGTGCCAGCAGCTGGTCCGGGACAGGGGGAGCTGAAGCTTTCTTT.